Here is one T cell receptor (beta chain) with its context. Its antigen is not known. The data stem from a study of T cell responses to AZD1222 COVID-19 vaccine. Study-level results: CD4 TCRs linked to vaccination spanned spike, dominating at 160-218 and 743-854. Reportedly, nearly half the spike-specific TCRs target unmutated variant regions.

The V gene's germline CDR1 is MNHNS and CDR2 SASEGT. Trimming removed 2 bases from V and 14 bases from J, with 10 bases in between. This CDR3 spans 11 amino acids. Profiled with immunoSEQ multiplex PCR; TCRdb holds only in-frame clones, not every one. The repertoire has 150,000 to 200,000 clones, 70% to 90% of them found once; the top ten carry about 25%. The source was peripheral blood, collected 28 days after the second AZD1222 dose. This sequence originates from an adult who received the AZD1222 COVID-19 vaccine. This rearrangement joins TRBV6-1 to TRBJ1-5; tentative D call: TRBD1 (5 bases). The CDR3 reads CASSETQGEHF. In DNA, the CDR3 is TGTGCCAGCAGTGAAACCCAGGGCGAGCATTTT.